Sequencing of this TCR beta chain was carried out in a study of memory CD4+ T cells and cytomegalovirus serostatus. Across the whole study: Donors were healthy Belgian adults, 10 or so CMV seropositive and approximately 23 seronegative. Study-wide results and caveats: CMV serostatus prediction reached median AUC approximately 0.95, or 0.91 with US-trained model.

The sort gate was single viable CD3+CD4+CD8-CD45RO+ cells for memory CD4+ T cells. Serostatus was set by detecting CMV pp150, pp28, p38, p52 IgG. The CDR3 has 17 residues. J gave up 5 bases and V 2 bases, and 12 bases lay outside the gene matches. Germline CDR1 is SNHLY and CDR2 is FYNNEI. TCRdb keeps only in-frame clones here, not all; method: immunoSEQ multiplex PCR. This sample has tens of thousands of clones, with approximately 71% found just once. Comment on this clone: As yet, its antigen is unknown.

The V call is TRBV2, the J call TRBJ1-2, with TRBD1 matching 9 bases. Sequencing used memory CD4+ T cells from blood. This receptor was identified in an adult in good health and CMV-seronegative. CDR3 region: CASSEYRLGQGSYGYTF. The CDR3 nucleotides read TGTGCCAGCAGTGAATACCGTCTCGGACAGGGGTCGTATGGCTACACCTTC.